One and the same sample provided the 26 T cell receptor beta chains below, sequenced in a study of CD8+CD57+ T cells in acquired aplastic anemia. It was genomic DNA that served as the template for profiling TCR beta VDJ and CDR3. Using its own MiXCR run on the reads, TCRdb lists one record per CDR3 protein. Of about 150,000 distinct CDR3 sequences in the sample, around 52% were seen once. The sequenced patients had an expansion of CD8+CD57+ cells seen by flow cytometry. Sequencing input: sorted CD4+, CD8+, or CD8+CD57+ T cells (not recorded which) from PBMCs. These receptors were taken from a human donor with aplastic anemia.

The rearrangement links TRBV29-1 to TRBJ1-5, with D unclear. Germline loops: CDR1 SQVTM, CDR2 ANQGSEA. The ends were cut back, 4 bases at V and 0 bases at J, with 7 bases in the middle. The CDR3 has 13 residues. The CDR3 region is CSVGQDSNQPQHF. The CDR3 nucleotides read TGCAGCGTTGGGCAGGATAGCAATCAGCCCCAGCATTTT.

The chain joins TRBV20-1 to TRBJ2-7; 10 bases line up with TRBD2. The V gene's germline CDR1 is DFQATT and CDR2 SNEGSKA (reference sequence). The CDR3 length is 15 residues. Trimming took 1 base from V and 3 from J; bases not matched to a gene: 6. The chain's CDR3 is CSARGLAGVYYEQYF. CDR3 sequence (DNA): TGCAGTGCTAGAGGGCTAGCGGGAGTCTACTACGAGCAGTACTTC.

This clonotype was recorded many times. The CDR3 DNA reads TGTGCCAGCAGCTCTCGGATAGCGGGAGTATCCTACAATGAGCAGTTCTTC. Translation gives CASSSRIAGVSYNEQFF. The chain recombines TRBV9 with TRBJ2-1; 9 bases line up with TRBD2. This CDR3 has 17 residues. Germline V gene lookup returns CDR1 SGDLS and CDR2 YYNGEE. Unmatched junction bases numbered 9, after V lost 4 bases and J lost 1 base.

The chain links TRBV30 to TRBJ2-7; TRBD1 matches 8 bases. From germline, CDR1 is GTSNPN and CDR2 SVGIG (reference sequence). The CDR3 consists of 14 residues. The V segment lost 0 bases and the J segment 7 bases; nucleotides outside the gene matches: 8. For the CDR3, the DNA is TGTGCCTGGAGTGTAACAGGGGGGACGGGGGAGCAGTACTTC. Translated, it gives CAWSVTGGTGEQYF.

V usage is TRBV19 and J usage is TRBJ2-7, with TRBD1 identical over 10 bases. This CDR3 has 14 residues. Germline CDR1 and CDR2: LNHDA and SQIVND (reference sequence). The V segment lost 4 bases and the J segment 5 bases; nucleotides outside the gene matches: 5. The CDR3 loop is CASSRGQGKDEQYF. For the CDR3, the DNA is TGTGCCAGTAGTAGGGGACAGGGGAAGGACGAGCAGTACTTC.

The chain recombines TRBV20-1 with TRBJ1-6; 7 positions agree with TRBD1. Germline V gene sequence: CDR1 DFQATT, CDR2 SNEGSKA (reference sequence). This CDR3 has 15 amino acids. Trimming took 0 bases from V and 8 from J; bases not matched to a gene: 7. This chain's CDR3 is CSAREPQGDHSPLHF. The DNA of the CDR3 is TGCAGTGCTAGAGAACCTCAGGGGGATCATTCACCCCTCCACTTT.

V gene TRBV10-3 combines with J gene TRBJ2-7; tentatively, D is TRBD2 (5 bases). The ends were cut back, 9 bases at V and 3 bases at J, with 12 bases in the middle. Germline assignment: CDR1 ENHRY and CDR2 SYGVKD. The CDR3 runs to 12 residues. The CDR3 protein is CAITSTLYEQYF. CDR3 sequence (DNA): TGTGCCATAACTAGTACCCTCTACGAGCAGTACTTC.

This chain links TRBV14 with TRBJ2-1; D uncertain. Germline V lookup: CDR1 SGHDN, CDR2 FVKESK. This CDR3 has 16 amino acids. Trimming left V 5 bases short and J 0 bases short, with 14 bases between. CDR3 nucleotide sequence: TGTGCCAGCAGCAGAGTACTGGGAAGCTCCTACAATGAGCAGTTCTTC. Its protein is CASSRVLGSSYNEQFF.

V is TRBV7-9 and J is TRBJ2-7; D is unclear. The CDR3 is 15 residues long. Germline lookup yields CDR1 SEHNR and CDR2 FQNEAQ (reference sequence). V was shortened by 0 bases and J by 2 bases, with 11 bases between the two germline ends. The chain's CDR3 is CASSLASRQTYEQYF. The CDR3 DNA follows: TGTGCCAGCAGCTTAGCTAGCAGACAAACCTACGAGCAGTACTTC.

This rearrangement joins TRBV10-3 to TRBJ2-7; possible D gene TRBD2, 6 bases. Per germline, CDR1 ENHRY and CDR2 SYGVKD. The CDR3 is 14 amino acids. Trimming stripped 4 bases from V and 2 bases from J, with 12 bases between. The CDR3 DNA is TGTGCCATCAGTGCAGGGAGGACCACCTACGAGCAGTACTTC. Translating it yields CAISAGRTTYEQYF.

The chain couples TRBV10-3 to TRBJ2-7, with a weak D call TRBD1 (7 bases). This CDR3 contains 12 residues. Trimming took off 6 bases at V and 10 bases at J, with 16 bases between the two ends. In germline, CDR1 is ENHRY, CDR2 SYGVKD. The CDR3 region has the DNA TGTGCCATCAGCGACAGGGTGGAGGGACAGTACTTC. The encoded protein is CAISDRVEGQYF.

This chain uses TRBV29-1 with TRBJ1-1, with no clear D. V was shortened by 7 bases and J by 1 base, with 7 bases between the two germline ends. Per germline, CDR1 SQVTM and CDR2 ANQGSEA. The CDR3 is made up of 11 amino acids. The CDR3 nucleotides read TGCAGCGCATGTACGAACACTGAAGCTTTCTTT. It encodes CSACTNTEAFF. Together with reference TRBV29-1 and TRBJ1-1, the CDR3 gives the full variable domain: SAVISQKPSRDICQRGTSLTIQCQVDSQVTMMFWYRQQPGQSLTLIATANQGSEATYESGFVIDKFPISRPNLTFSTLTVSNMSPEDSSIYLCSACTNTEAFFGQGTRLTVV.

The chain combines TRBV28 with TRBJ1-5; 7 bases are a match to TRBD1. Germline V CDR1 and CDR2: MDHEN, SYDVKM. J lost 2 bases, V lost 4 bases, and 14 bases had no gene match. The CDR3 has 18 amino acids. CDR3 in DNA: TGTGCCAGCAGTTCAAACAGGGGCTCGGGTAGTCGCAATCAGCCCCAGCATTTT. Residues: CASSSNRGSGSRNQPQHF.

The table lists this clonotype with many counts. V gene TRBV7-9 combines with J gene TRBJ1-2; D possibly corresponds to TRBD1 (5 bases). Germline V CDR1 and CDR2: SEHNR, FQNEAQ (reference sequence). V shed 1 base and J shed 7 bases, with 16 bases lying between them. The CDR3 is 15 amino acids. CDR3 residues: CASSLGGGEPFGYTF. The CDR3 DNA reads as TGTGCCAGCAGCTTAGGGGGGGGAGAACCCTTTGGCTACACCTTC. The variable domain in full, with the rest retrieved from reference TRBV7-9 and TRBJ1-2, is DTGVSQNPRHKITKRGQNVTFRCDPISEHNRLYWYRQTLGQGPEFLTYFQNEAQLEKSRLLSDRFSAERPKGSFSTLEIQRTEQGDSAMYLCASSLGGGEPFGYTFGSGTRLTVV.

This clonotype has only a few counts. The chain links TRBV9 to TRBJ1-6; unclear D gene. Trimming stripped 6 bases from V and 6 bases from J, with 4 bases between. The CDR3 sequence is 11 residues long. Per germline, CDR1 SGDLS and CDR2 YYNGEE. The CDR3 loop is CASNINSPLHF. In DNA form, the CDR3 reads TGTGCCAGCAATATTAATTCACCCCTCCACTTT.

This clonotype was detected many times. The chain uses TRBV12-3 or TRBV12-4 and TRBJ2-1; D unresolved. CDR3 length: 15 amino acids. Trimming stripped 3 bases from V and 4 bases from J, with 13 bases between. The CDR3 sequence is CASSFADGWYNEQFF. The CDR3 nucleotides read TGTGCCAGCAGTTTTGCTGATGGGTGGTACAATGAGCAGTTCTTC.

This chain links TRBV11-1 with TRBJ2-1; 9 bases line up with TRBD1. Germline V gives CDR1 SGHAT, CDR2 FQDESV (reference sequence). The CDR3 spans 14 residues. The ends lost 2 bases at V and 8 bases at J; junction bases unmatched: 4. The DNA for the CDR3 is TGTGCCAGCAGCTTAACTACAGGGGGCCATGAGCAGTTCTTC. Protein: CASSLTTGGHEQFF.

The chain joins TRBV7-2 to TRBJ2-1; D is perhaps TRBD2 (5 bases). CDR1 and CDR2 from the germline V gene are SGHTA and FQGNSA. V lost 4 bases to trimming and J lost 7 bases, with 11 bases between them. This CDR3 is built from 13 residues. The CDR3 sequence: CASSSRTGNEQFF. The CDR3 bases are TGTGCCAGCAGCTCGCGGACGGGGAATGAGCAGTTCTTC.

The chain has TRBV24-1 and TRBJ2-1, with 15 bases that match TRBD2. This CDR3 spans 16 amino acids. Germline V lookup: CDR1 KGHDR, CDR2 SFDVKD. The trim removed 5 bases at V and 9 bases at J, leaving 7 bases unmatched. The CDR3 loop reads CATSGGLAGGRGEQFF. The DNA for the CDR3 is TGTGCCACCAGTGGGGGACTAGCGGGAGGACGAGGTGAGCAGTTCTTC.

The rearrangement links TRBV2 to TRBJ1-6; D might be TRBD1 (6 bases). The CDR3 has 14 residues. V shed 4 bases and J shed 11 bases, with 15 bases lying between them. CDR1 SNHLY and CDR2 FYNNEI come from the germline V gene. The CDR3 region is CASSGEQGEAPLHF. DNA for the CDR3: TGTGCCAGCAGTGGGGAACAGGGCGAGGCACCCCTCCACTTT. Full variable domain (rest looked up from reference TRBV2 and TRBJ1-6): EPEVTQTPSHQVTQMGQEVILRCVPISNHLYFYWYRQILGQKVEFLVSFYNNEISEKSEIFDDQFSVERPDGSNFTLKIRSTKLEDSAMYFCASSGEQGEAPLHFGNGTRLTVT.

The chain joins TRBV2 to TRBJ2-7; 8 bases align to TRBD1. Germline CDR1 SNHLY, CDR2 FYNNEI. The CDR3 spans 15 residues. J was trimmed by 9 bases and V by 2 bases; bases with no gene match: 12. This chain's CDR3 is CASSEWGTGPSGQYF. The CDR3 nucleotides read TGTGCCAGCAGTGAATGGGGGACAGGCCCAAGTGGGCAGTACTTC. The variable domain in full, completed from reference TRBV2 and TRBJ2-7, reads EPEVTQTPSHQVTQMGQEVILRCVPISNHLYFYWYRQILGQKVEFLVSFYNNEISEKSEIFDDQFSVERPDGSNFTLKIRSTKLEDSAMYFCASSEWGTGPSGQYFGPGTRLTVT.

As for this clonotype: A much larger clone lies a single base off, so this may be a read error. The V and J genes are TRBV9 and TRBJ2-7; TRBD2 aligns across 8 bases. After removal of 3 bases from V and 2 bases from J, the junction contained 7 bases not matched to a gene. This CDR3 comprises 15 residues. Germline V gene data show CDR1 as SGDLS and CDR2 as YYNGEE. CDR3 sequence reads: CASSASSGAPYEQYF. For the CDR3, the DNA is TGTGCCAGCAGCGCCAGTAGCGGGGCTCCCTACGAGCAGTACTTC.

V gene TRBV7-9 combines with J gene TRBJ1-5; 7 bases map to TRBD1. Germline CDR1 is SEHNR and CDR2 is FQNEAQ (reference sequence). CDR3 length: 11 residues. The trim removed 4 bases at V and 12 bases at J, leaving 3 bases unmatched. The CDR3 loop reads CASSSGQDQHF. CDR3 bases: TGTGCCAGCAGCTCCGGACAGGACCAGCATTTT.

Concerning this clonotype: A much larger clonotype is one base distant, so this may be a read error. The CDR3 coding sequence is TGTGCCAGCAGCGCGACAGCTCCAGGTGAAAAACTGTTTTTT. Translation gives CASSATAPGEKLFF. The J gene is TRBJ1-4, the V gene TRBV9; D may be TRBD1 (5 bases). The germline V and J ends were trimmed by 3 bases and 7 bases, with 13 bases remaining between them. The CDR3 runs 14 residues. In germline, CDR1 is SGDLS, CDR2 YYNGEE.

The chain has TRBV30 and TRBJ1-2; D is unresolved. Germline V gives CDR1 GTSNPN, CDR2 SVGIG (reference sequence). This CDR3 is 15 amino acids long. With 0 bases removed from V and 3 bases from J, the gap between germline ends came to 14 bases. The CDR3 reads CAWSVSRRLDYGYTF. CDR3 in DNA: TGTGCCTGGAGTGTAAGCCGTCGGTTGGACTATGGCTACACCTTC.

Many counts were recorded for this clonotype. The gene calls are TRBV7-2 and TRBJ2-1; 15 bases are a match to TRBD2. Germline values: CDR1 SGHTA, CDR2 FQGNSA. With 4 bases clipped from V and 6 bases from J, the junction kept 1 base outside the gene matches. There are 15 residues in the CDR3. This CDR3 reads CASSWGLAGGNEQFF. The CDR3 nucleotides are TGTGCCAGCAGCTGGGGACTAGCGGGAGGCAATGAGCAGTTCTTC.